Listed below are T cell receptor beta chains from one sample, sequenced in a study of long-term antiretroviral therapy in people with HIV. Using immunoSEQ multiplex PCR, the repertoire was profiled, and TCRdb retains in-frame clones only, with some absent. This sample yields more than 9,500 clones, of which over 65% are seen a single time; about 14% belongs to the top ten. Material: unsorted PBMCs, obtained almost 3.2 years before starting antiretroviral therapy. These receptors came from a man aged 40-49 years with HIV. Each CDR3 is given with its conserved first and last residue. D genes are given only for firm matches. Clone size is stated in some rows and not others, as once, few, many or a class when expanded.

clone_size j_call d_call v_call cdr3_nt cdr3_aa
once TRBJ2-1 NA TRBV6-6 NA CASSTSVGQFF
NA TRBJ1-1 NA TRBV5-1 TGCGCCAGCAGCTGGGGTGGTGAGGCTGATGGGACTGAAGCTTTCTTT CASSWGGEADGTEAFF
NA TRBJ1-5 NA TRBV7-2 TGTGCCAGCAGCTTAGTGGCTGGGGGTGGGCAGCCCCAGCATTTT CASSLVAGGGQPQHF
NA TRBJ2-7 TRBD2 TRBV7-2 TGTGCCAGCAGCTTAGGATCTAGCGGAGCCTACGAGCAGTACTTC CASSLGSSGAYEQYF
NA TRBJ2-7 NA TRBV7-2 TGTGCCAGCAGCTTAGGTCTAAACTCCTACGAGCAGTACTTC CASSLGLNSYEQYF
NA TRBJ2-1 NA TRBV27 TGTGCCAGCAGTTTAACCGCTAATGAGCAGTTCTTC CASSLTANEQFF
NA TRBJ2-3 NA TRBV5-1 TGCGCCAGCAGCGGGATTTCTAGCACAGATACGCAGTATTTT CASSGISSTDTQYF
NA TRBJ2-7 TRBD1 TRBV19 TGTGCCAGCACCTCCGGGACAGGGGTATTCTACGAGCAGTACTTC CASTSGTGVFYEQYF
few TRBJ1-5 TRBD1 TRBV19 TGTGCCAGTAGTCTGTATACGGGACAGGGCCCTGGACCCCAGCATTTT CASSLYTGQGPGPQHF
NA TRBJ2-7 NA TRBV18 TGTGCCAGCTCACCACGACAGGACCCCTCCTACGAGCAGTACTTC CASSPRQDPSYEQYF
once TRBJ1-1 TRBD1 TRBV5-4 TGTGCCAGCACCAAATTAGGGACAGGATCCTTCAAGAACGCTGAAGCTTTCTTT CASTKLGTGSFKNAEAFF
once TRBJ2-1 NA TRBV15 TGTGCCACCAGCAGGTCCGTAGCCCCCTACAATGAGCAGTTCTTC CATSRSVAPYNEQFF
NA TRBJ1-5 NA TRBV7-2 TGTGCCAGCAGCTCGGTCCCAGGGGTTAATCAGCCCCAGCATTTT CASSSVPGVNQPQHF
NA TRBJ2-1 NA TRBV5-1 TGCGCCAGCAGGACCGGACAGCTTACAAATGAGCAGTTCTTC CASRTGQLTNEQFF
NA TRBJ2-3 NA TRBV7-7 TGTGCTAGCAGCTCCTCCTTAGGGGATACGCAGTATTTT CASSSSLGDTQYF
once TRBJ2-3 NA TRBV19 TGTGCCAGTAGTATTGCAGGGGTAGGCTTGGCAGATACGCAGTATTTT CASSIAGVGLADTQYF
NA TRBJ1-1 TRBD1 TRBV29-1 TGCAGCGTTGATGGAGCCTCAGGGGGGTTCCGTGTCGCTGAAGCTTTCTTT CSVDGASGGFRVAEAFF
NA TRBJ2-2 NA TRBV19 TGTGCCAGTAGGTTCAGACAGACCACCGGGGAGCTGTTTTTT CASRFRQTTGELFF
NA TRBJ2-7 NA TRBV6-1 TGTGCCAGCCTTAAGGATGGGGGGCACCTTTACGAGCAGTACTTC CASLKDGGHLYEQYF
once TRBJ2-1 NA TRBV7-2 TGTGCCAGCAGCCCCCAAGGGGGTTACAATGAGCAGTTCTTC CASSPQGGYNEQFF
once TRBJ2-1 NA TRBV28 TGTGCCAGCAGTTTAGCAGAGAACTACAATGAGCAGTTCTTC CASSLAENYNEQFF